This is a list of T cell receptor beta chains from one sample in a study of shared clonotypes between healthy human individuals. The assay was immunoSEQ multiplex PCR, and TCRdb's table has in-frame clones only and misses some. The repertoire has more than 2,000,000 clones, over 85% of them found once; the top ten carry about 0.13%. Sequences were obtained from naive CD4+ T cells sorted from blood. The receptors here all came from a man aged 18 to 30 in good health. Each CDR3 is given with its conserved first and last residue. The D gene is left open where the match is weak. Size tells how often a clone was seen (once, few, many) or the class of an expanded clone, and some rows leave it out.

clone size,D gene,J gene,V gene,CDR3 DNA,CDR3 protein
NA,NA,TRBJ1-1,TRBV6-5,TGTGCCAGCAGTTACCTCGGGACAGAAGCTTTCTTT,CASSYLGTEAFF
NA,NA,TRBJ2-3,TRBV19,TGTGCCAGTAGTGATTGGACTAAAGGTGGAGCAGATACGCAGTATTTT,CASSDWTKGGADTQYF
NA,NA,TRBJ1-1,TRBV10-3,TGTGCCATCAGTGATCGACAGACGAACACTGAAGCTTTCTTT,CAISDRQTNTEAFF
NA,TRBD1,TRBJ2-7,TRBV5-4,TGTGCCAGCAGCTTTCGTGGACAGGGCCACGAGCAGTACTTC,CASSFRGQGHEQYF
NA,TRBD1,TRBJ2-7,TRBV6-5,TGTGCCAGCAGTTATTATGGACAGGGGACCTACGAGCAGTACTTC,CASSYYGQGTYEQYF
NA,NA,TRBJ2-7,TRBV20-1,TGCAGTGCCGGGATTGCCTACGAGCAGTACTTC,CSAGIAYEQYF
NA,TRBD1,TRBJ2-3,TRBV19,TGTGCCAGTAGTCGACAGGGATCGCGGGCCCTAGCATCAGATACGCAGTATTTT,CASSRQGSRALASDTQYF
NA,NA,TRBJ2-7,TRBV11-2,TGTGCCAGCAGCTCCGCCTGGGGCTACGAGCAGTACTTC,CASSSAWGYEQYF
NA,TRBD1,TRBJ1-2,TRBV15,TGTGCCACCAGCATTACCGGGACAGTCTATGGCTACACCTTC,CATSITGTVYGYTF
NA,TRBD1,TRBJ2-3,TRBV5-5,TGTGCCAGCCAGACAGGGACCATCACAGATACGCAGTATTTT,CASQTGTITDTQYF
NA,TRBD1,TRBJ2-1,TRBV7-2,TGTGCCAGCAGCTCGGACAGGGCATCCTACAATGAGCAGTTCTTC,CASSSDRASYNEQFF
NA,TRBD1,TRBJ1-4,TRBV5-6,TGTGCCAGCAGCCCCCGGGACAGGGCGGGTTTTAATGAAAAACTGTTTTTT,CASSPRDRAGFNEKLFF
NA,NA,TRBJ2-5,TRBV7-9,TGTGCCAGCACCTCTAGCAACCAAGAGACCCAGTACTTC,CASTSSNQETQYF
once,TRBD1,TRBJ1-5,TRBV6-1,TGTGCCAGCAGTAAAGACAGGGGACGCAATCAGCCCCAGCATTTT,CASSKDRGRNQPQHF
few,NA,TRBJ1-1,TRBV30,TGTGCCTGGAGTGTCTGGCAGTCCACTGAAGCTTTCTTT,CAWSVWQSTEAFF
NA,NA,TRBJ1-6,TRBV18,TGTGCCAGCTCCCCCAGGACTTCCGACTCGAGCTCCTATAATTCACCCCTCCACTTT,CASSPRTSDSSSYNSPLHF
NA,TRBD1,TRBJ2-3,TRBV6-1,TGTGCCAGCAGTGGTGGACAGGGCTTCTTCTTCACAGATACGCAGTATTTT,CASSGGQGFFFTDTQYF
once,NA,TRBJ1-2,TRBV10-3,TGTGCCATCAGTGAGTCAAAGAGTCTGGATGGCTATGGCTACACCTTC,CAISESKSLDGYGYTF
NA,NA,TRBJ2-1,TRBV10-2,TGCGCCAGCAGTGTGGAGGGGGCGACATTTTACAATGAGCAGTTCTTC,CASSVEGATFYNEQFF
NA,TRBD2,TRBJ2-5,TRBV5-1,TGCGCCAGCAGCGCCCCGACTAGCGTAGAAGAGACCCAGTACTTC,CASSAPTSVEETQYF
once,NA,TRBJ1-1,TRBV18,TGTGCCAGCTCACCACAGGGATCCGCCGGTAGAACTGAAGCTTTCTTT,CASSPQGSAGRTEAFF
once,NA,TRBJ1-2,TRBV2,TGTGCCAGCAGTGAAAGGAACTATGGCTACACCTTC,CASSERNYGYTF
NA,NA,TRBJ1-3,TRBV5-8,TGTGCCAGCAGCTTAAGGGGCGGGAACACCATATATTTT,CASSLRGGNTIYF
NA,TRBD1,TRBJ2-3,TRBV6-1,TGTGCCAGCAGCGAAGGAAGAGCCCGAGACAGGGGCTTTACGCAGTATTTT,CASSEGRARDRGFTQYF
NA,TRBD1,TRBJ2-7,TRBV6-1,TGTGCCAGCAGTGTAGGACAGGGGTCCTACGAGCAGTACTTC,CASSVGQGSYEQYF
once,NA,TRBJ2-1,TRBV7-8,TGTGCCAGCAGCTCACAGGGTAATGAGCAGTTCTTC,CASSSQGNEQFF
NA,TRBD2,TRBJ2-3,TRBV10-3,TGTGCCACGGGACTAGCGGGAGCGGCAGATACGCAGTATTTT,CATGLAGAADTQYF
NA,NA,TRBJ2-7,TRBV7-8,TGTGCCAGCAGCCCTAGGCCCGCCGGGGGCCTGCAGTACTTC,CASSPRPAGGLQYF
NA,NA,TRBJ1-5,TRBV10-3,TGTGCCATCAGTGACAAGGGAGAAGGTCAGCCCCAGCATTTT,CAISDKGEGQPQHF
NA,NA,TRBJ2-6,TRBV19,TGTGCCAGTGCCAGCGGTGGGAACGGGGCCAACGTCCTGACTTTC,CASASGGNGANVLTF
NA,NA,TRBJ1-2,TRBV2,TGTGCCAGCAGTGTCAACAGGGAAGCCTACACCTTC,CASSVNREAYTF
NA,TRBD1,TRBJ1-6,TRBV2,TGTGCCAGCAGTCCCCCAGGGGGTTCACCCCTCCACTTT,CASSPPGGSPLHF
NA,NA,TRBJ2-6,TRBV6-5,TGTGCCAGCTCTATAGGGGCCGCTGGGGCCAACGTCCTGACTTTC,CASSIGAAGANVLTF
NA,NA,TRBJ2-7,TRBV30,TGTGCCTGGAGTTGGCAGGGGTACGAGCAGTACTTC,CAWSWQGYEQYF
NA,NA,TRBJ1-4,TRBV18,TGTGCCAGCTCACCACGAGCCCTTGAAAAACTGTTTTTT,CASSPRALEKLFF
NA,NA,TRBJ2-3,TRBV5-4,TGTGCCACCTGGAGGGCTAGCGAGAGCACAGATACGCAGTATTTT,CATWRASESTDTQYF
NA,NA,TRBJ1-6,TRBV6-5,TGTGCCAGCAGTTACTCGAATCGAGGCGCGAATTCACCCCTCCACTTT,CASSYSNRGANSPLHF
NA,TRBD1,TRBJ2-7,TRBV11-1,TGTGCCAGCAGCTGGACAGGGGAAGAGCAGTACTTC,CASSWTGEEQYF
NA,TRBD1,TRBJ1-4,TRBV9,TGTGCCAGCAGCGTAGCGGGACAGGGAAATGAAAAACTGTTTTTT,CASSVAGQGNEKLFF
NA,TRBD1,TRBJ1-2,TRBV19,TGTGCCAGTAGTCCGCCAACCTCCGGGACAGGGGTGTATGGCTACACCTTC,CASSPPTSGTGVYGYTF
NA,NA,TRBJ1-1,TRBV5-4,TGTGCCAGCAGCTGGAGTCGCGGGGACACTGAAGCTTTCTTT,CASSWSRGDTEAFF
NA,TRBD2,TRBJ2-1,TRBV4-3,TGCGCCAGCAGCCAAGGGTCTAGCGGGAGAGTCAATGAGCAGTTCTTC,CASSQGSSGRVNEQFF
NA,NA,TRBJ2-7,TRBV28,TGTGCCAGCAGTTTCGGGACGGGACGCGATCATGAGCAGTACTTC,CASSFGTGRDHEQYF
once,TRBD2,TRBJ2-5,TRBV10-3,TGTGCCATCAGTGAGCTAGCGGGAGAGACCCAGTACTTC,CAISELAGETQYF
NA,NA,TRBJ2-1,TRBV15,TGTGCCACCAGCAGGTCGGGAGTCTCCTACAATGAGCAGTTCTTC,CATSRSGVSYNEQFF
NA,NA,TRBJ2-4,TRBV30,TGTGCCTGGAGCCGAGGGAGCGGAGCCAAAAACATTCAGTACTTC,CAWSRGSGAKNIQYF
NA,NA,TRBJ2-5,TRBV9,TGTGCCAGCAGCGATTCCAGGGTTGAGACCCAGTACTTC,CASSDSRVETQYF
NA,NA,TRBJ2-3,TRBV7-6,TGTGCCAGCAGCCCAAGCATGGGACTCACAGATACGCAGTATTTT,CASSPSMGLTDTQYF
NA,TRBD1,TRBJ1-1,TRBV10-3,TGTGCCATCAGAACGACAGGGATGAACACTGAAGCTTTCTTT,CAIRTTGMNTEAFF
NA,NA,TRBJ2-7,TRBV11-2,TGTGCCAGCTCCTTGCTCGGGCGCGAGCAGTACTTC,CASSLLGREQYF
NA,TRBD2,TRBJ2-7,TRBV7-2,TGTGCCAGCAGCCCCCGGACTAGCGGGGGCTCCTACGAGCAGTACTTC,CASSPRTSGGSYEQYF
NA,TRBD2,TRBJ2-7,TRBV7-2,TGTGCCAGCAGCTTCGGGGGGAAGCGGGCCTACGAGCAGTACTTC,CASSFGGKRAYEQYF